The source of this TCR beta chain is a study of T cells in Graves' hyperthyroidism and ophthalmopathy. Germline V gene data show CDR1 as SQVTM and CDR2 as ANQGSEA. This CDR3 is 12 amino acids long. Losses at the gene ends were 4 bases for V and 7 bases for J; bases not matched to a gene: 5. This clonotype is medium-sized (0.01 to 0.1%) by share. The antigen is unknown. Hyperthyroidism in the patients, aged 18 to 65, was newly diagnosed and under 2 months in duration. Researchers barred patients who had uncontrolled infection, other autoimmune disease, pregnancy or lactation. Notes on the study in general: Blood samples included most of the expanded thyroid clonotypes exceeding 0.001.

The CDR3 regions of TCR beta were amplified from RNA transcripts. An initial round of RT-PCR targeting the TCR CDR3 relied on the HTBI primer set. Via MiXCR, TCRdb re-called the multiplex PCR reads, giving one row per CDR3 protein. In the table there are tens of thousands of distinct CDR3 sequences, approximately 50% of which are singletons. The chain has TRBV29-1 and TRBJ1-1, with 8 bases that match TRBD1. The specimen sequenced was peripheral blood or thyroid tissue (not recorded which). This clonotype originated in a young man with Graves' hyperthyroidism. CDR3 region: CSVVGTGDEAFF. The DNA for the CDR3 is TGCAGCGTTGTTGGGACAGGCGATGAAGCTTTCTTT.